The 17 T cell receptor beta chains presented below share a single source sample, sequenced in a study of blood T cell repertoires in COVID-19. The assay was immunoSEQ multiplex PCR, and TCRdb's table has in-frame clones only and misses some. The table includes 350,000 to 500,000 clones, approximately 90% detected once. The sample consisted of PBMCs or T cells enriched from blood (not recorded which). The receptor source for this set is a woman under 30 who had been exposed to COVID-19.

V is TRBV3-1 (or the pseudogene TRBV3-2) and J is TRBJ2-5; possibly TRBD2 for D (5 bases). Germline CDR1 reads LGHDT; CDR2 reads YNNKEL (reference sequence). The V end lost 1 base, the J end lost 7 bases, and 7 bases lay between the germline ends. The CDR3 extends over 12 amino acids. The CDR3 DNA reads TGTGCCAGCAGCCAAGCGGAGGTGACCCAGTACTTC. It encodes CASSQAEVTQYF.

The gene calls are TRBV4-3 and TRBJ1-2, with D possibly TRBD1 on 6 matching bases. The CDR3 is made up of 15 amino acids. Between the trimmed V and J ends, which lost 4 bases and 3 bases, there was a span of 15 bases. From germline, CDR1 is LGHNA and CDR2 YSLEER. CDR3 nucleotides: TGCGCCAGCAGCCGTAGCTTAGCAGGGGACTATGGCTACACCTTC. Protein product: CASSRSLAGDYGYTF.

The chain uses TRBV5-6 and TRBJ2-5; perhaps TRBD1 as D (6 bases). The CDR3 loop spans 14 amino acids. The V gene lost 4 bases and the J gene lost 5 bases, with 15 bases spanning the gap. CDR1 and CDR2 from the germline V gene are SGHDT and YYEEEE. The CDR3 reads CASSRTGPGETQYF. For the CDR3, the DNA is TGTGCCAGCAGCCGCACAGGGCCGGGGGAGACCCAGTACTTC.

This clone appeared a few times. This sequence joins TRBV6-5 and TRBJ2-5, with D hard to call. The CDR3 consists of 13 residues. The germline V gene encodes CDR1 MNHEY and CDR2 SVGAGI. Trimming stripped 3 bases from V and 5 bases from J, with 10 bases between. CDR3 bases: TGTGCCAGCAGTTATACTTTGGGCGAGACCCAGTACTTC. Translating it yields CASSYTLGETQYF.

This chain links TRBV28 with TRBJ2-7, with 8 bases lining up with TRBD2. CDR3 length: 15 amino acids. The junction had 10 bases not matched to a gene; V was cut back by 2 bases and J by 7 bases. Germline CDR1 MDHEN, CDR2 SYDVKM. CDR3 DNA sequence: TGTGCCAGCAGTTTAATAAAAGCGGGAGTGGATGAGCAGTACTTC. This codes for CASSLIKAGVDEQYF.

V gene TRBV4-1 combines with J gene TRBJ2-1, with TRBD1 matching 10 bases. Germline V CDR1 and CDR2: MGHRA, YSYEKL. Trimming cost V 3 bases and J 5 bases; bases outside gene matches: 7. This CDR3 is 16 amino acids long. For the CDR3, the DNA is TGCGCCAGCAGCCAGGGGGGGACAGGGGCAAACAATGAGCAGTTCTTC. Its protein product is CASSQGGTGANNEQFF.

The V call is TRBV4-2, the J call TRBJ1-1; TRBD1 agrees at 11 bases. Germline V gene data show CDR1 as LGHNA and CDR2 as YNFKEQ. The CDR3 extends over 20 amino acids. J was trimmed by 0 bases and V by 2 bases; bases with no gene match: 14. CDR3 loop: CASSQKERRTGGLLNTEAFF. The CDR3 region has the DNA TGTGCCAGCAGCCAAAAGGAACGTCGGACAGGGGGCTTGTTGAACACTGAAGCTTTCTTT.

The chain carries TRBV2 and TRBJ1-5; D not certain. Germline CDR1 and CDR2: SNHLY and FYNNEI. The CDR3 is made up of 13 amino acids. Deletions cut 6 bases from V and 0 bases from J, with 6 bases between. The CDR3 here is CASSQYSNQPQHF. As DNA, the CDR3 is TGTGCCAGCAGCCAGTATAGCAATCAGCCCCAGCATTTT. Full variable domain (remainder filled in from reference TRBV2 and TRBJ1-5): EPEVTQTPSHQVTQMGQEVILRCVPISNHLYFYWYRQILGQKVEFLVSFYNNEISEKSEIFDDQFSVERPDGSNFTLKIRSTKLEDSAMYFCASSQYSNQPQHFGDGTRLSIL.

V gene TRBV10-3 combines with J gene TRBJ2-3, with D perhaps matching TRBD2 (6 bases). The CDR3 is 14 amino acids. Trimming removed 8 bases at V and 7 bases at J, with 19 bases between. Germline lookup yields CDR1 ENHRY and CDR2 SYGVKD. The CDR3 nucleotides read TGTGCCATCGGCCTGGAGGGCCCCCCTTATACGCAGTATTTT. Amino acids: CAIGLEGPPYTQYF.

This chain uses TRBV5-8 with TRBJ2-1; 8 nucleotides agree with TRBD1. With V trimmed by 4 bases and J by 3 bases, 9 bases remained unmatched. CDR1 is SGHTS and CDR2 is YDEGEE in the germline V gene. This CDR3 spans 16 amino acids. The CDR3 DNA follows: TGTGCCAGCAGCCAACGGACAGGGAATATCTACAATGAGCAGTTCTTC. This sequence encodes CASSQRTGNIYNEQFF. The full variable domain, rest sourced from reference TRBV5-8 and TRBJ2-1, is EAGVTQSPTHLIKTRGQQATLRCSPISGHTSVYWYQQALGLGLQFLLWYDEGEERNRGNFPPRFSGRQFPNYSSELNVNALELEDSALYLCASSQRTGNIYNEQFFGPGTRLTVL.

The V gene is TRBV29-1, the J gene TRBJ2-7; a weak D match, TRBD1 (6 bases). V gave up 6 bases and J gave up 2 bases, with 23 bases separating them. Per the germline V gene, CDR1 is SQVTM and CDR2 is ANQGSEA. The CDR3 has 16 amino acids. The CDR3 region is CSVQRPTGVVTYEQYF. CDR3 in DNA: TGCAGCGTCCAGAGACCGACAGGAGTGGTAACCTACGAGCAGTACTTC.

The chain joins TRBV2 to TRBJ2-3; possible D gene TRBD2, 5 bases. CDR1 and CDR2 (germline): SNHLY, FYNNEI. Trimming left V 3 bases short and J 4 bases short, with 8 bases between. The CDR3 is 13 amino acids. CDR3 coding DNA: TGTGCCAGCAGTGACGAGGGTTCAGATACGCAGTATTTT. It translates to CASSDEGSDTQYF.

CDR3 sequence (DNA): TGTGCCAGCAGCATTAGCGGGGCACACTACGAGCAGTACTTC. It encodes CASSISGAHYEQYF. The chain is built from TRBV9 and TRBJ2-7; 8 bases match TRBD2. V lost 4 bases, J lost 3 bases, and 6 bases stayed unmatched. The CDR3 spans 14 residues. Germline CDR1 is SGDLS and CDR2 is YYNGEE.

This sequence joins TRBV27 and TRBJ1-5; tentatively, D is TRBD1 (6 bases). Per germline, CDR1 MNHEY and CDR2 SMNVEV (reference sequence). V gave up 5 bases and J gave up 7 bases, with 15 bases separating them. The CDR3 totals 14 residues. This CDR3 reads CASSAQLGAQPQHF. Here the CDR3 DNA reads TGTGCCAGCAGTGCCCAACTGGGGGCCCAGCCCCAGCATTTT.

This chain uses TRBV28 with TRBJ2-4, with D possibly TRBD2 on 6 matching bases. The germline V gene encodes CDR1 MDHEN and CDR2 SYDVKM. Trimming took 3 bases from V and 3 from J, leaving 18 bases between them. The CDR3 contains 17 residues. The CDR3 loop reads CASSLPREWGDKNIQYF. CDR3 nucleotide sequence: TGTGCCAGCAGTTTGCCTCGGGAGTGGGGGGACAAAAACATTCAGTACTTC.

The J gene is TRBJ2-1, the V gene TRBV4-1; 7 positions agree with TRBD2. Germline V lookup: CDR1 MGHRA, CDR2 YSYEKL. CDR3 length: 16 amino acids. J was trimmed by 1 base and V by 1 base; bases with no gene match: 4. The CDR3 DNA reads TGCGCCAGCAGCCAAGGAGTGGGGGGGTCCTACAATGAGCAGTTCTTC. It encodes CASSQGVGGSYNEQFF.

V and J are TRBV6-2 or TRBV6-3 and TRBJ1-2; a weak D match, TRBD1 (6 bases). Trimming pared 7 bases from V and 5 bases from J, leaving 17 bases between. The germline CDR1 and CDR2 sequences are MNHEY and SVGEGT. The CDR3 consists of 14 residues. The CDR3 loop is CASTPFRGSYGYTF. The DNA for the CDR3 is TGTGCCAGCACCCCATTCAGGGGTTCTTATGGCTACACCTTC.